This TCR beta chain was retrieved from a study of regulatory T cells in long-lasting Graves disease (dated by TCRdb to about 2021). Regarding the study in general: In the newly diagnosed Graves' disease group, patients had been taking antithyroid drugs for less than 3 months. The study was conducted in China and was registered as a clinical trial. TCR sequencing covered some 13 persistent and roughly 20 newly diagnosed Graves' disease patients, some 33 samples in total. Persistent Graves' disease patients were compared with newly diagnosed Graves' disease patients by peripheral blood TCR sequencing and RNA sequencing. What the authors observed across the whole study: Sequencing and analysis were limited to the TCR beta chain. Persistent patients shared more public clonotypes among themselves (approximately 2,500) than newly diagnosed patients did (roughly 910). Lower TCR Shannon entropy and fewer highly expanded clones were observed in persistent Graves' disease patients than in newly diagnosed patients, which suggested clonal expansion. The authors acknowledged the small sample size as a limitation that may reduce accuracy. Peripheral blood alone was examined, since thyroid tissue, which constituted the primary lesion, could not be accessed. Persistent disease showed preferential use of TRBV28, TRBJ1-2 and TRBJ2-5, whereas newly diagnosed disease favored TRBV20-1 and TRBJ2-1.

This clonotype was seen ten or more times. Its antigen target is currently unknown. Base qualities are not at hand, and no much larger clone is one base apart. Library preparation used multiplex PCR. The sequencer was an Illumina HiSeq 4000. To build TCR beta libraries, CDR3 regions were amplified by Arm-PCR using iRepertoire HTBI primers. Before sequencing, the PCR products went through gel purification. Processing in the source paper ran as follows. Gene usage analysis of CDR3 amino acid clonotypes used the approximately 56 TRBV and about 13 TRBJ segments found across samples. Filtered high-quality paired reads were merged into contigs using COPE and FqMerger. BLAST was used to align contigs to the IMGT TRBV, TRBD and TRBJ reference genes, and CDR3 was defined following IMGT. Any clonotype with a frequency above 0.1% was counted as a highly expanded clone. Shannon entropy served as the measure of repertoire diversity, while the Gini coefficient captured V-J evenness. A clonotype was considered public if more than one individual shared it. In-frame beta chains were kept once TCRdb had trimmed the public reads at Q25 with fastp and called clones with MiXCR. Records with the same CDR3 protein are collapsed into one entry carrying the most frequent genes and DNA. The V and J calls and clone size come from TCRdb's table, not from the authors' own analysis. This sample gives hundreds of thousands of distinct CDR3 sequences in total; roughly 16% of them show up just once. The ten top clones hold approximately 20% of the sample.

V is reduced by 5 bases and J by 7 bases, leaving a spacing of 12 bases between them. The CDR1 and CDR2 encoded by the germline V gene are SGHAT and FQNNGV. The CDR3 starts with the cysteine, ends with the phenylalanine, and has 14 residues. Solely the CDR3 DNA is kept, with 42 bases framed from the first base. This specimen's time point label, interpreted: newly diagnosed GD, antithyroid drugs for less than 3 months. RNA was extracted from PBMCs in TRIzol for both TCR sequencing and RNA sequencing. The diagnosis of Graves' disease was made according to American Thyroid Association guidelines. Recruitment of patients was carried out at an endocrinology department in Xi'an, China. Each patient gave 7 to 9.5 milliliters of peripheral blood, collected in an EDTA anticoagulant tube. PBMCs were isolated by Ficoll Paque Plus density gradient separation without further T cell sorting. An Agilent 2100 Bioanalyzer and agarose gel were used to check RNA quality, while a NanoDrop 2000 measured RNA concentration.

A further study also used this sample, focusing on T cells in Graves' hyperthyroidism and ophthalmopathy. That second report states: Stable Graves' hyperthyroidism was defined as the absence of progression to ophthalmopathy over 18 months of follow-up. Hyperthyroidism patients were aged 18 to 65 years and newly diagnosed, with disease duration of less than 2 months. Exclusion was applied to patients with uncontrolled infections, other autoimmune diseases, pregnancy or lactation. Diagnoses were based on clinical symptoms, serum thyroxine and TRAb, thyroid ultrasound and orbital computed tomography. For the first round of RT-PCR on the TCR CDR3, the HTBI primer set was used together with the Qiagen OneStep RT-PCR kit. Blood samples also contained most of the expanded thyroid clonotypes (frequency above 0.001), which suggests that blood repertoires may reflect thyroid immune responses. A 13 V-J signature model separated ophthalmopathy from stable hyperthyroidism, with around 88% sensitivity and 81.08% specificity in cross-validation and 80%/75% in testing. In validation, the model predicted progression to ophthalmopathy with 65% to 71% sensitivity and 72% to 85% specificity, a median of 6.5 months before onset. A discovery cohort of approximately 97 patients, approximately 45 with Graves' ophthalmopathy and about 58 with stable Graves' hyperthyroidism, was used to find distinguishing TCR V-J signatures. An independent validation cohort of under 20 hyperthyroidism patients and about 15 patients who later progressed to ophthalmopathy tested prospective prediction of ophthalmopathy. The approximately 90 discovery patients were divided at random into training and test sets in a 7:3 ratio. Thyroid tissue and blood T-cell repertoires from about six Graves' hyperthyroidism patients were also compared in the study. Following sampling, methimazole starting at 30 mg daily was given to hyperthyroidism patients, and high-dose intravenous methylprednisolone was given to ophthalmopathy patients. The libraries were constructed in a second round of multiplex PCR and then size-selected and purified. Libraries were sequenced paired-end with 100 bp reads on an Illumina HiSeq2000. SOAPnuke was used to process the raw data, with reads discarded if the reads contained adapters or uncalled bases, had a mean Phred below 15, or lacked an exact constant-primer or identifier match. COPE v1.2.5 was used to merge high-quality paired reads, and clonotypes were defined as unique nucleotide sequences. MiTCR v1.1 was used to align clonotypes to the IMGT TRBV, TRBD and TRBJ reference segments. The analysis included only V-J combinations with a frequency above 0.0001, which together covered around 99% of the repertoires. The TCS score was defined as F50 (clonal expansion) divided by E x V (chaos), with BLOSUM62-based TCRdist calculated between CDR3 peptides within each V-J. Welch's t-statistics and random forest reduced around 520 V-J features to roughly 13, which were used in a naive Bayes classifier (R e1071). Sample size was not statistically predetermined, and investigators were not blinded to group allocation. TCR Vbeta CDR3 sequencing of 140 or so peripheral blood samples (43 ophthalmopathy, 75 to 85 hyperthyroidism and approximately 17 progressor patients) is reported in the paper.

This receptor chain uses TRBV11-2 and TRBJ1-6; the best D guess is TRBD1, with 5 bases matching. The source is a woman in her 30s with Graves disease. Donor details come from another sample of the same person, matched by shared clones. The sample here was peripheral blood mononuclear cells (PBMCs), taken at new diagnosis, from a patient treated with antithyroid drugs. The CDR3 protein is CASSEGRRNSPLHF. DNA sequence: TGTGCCAGCAGCGAGGGGAGGCGAAATTCACCCCTCCACTTT.